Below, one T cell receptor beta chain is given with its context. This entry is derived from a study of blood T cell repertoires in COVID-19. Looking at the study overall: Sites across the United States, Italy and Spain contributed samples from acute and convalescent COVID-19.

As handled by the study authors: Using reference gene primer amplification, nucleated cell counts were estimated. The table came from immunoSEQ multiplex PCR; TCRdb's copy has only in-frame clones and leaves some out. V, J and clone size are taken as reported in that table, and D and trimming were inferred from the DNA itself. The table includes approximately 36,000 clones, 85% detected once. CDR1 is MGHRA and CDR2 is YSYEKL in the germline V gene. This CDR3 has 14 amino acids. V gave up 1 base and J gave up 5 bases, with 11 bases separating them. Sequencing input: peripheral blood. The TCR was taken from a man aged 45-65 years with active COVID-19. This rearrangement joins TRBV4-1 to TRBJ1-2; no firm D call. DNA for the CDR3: TGCGCCAGCAGCCAAGTTACCGGTCTTTATGGCTACACCTTC. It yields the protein CASSQVTGLYGYTF.